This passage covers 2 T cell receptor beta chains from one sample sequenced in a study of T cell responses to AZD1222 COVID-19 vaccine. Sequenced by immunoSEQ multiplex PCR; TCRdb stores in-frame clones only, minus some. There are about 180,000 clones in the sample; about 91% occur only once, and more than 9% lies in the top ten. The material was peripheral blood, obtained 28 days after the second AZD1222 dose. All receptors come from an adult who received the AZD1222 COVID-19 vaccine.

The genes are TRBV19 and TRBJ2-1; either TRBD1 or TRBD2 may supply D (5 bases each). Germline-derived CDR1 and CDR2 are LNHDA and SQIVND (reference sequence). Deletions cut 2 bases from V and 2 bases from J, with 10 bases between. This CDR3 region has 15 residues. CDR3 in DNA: TGTGCCAGTAGTATAAGTAGGGACCCCTACAATGAGCAGTTCTTC. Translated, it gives CASSISRDPYNEQFF.

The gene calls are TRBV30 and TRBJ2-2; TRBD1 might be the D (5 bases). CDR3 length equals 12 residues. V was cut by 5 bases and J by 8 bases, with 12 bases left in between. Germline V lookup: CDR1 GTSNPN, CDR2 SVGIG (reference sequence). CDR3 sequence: CAWAPRTGELFF. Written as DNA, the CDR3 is TGTGCCTGGGCGCCGAGGACAGGGGAGCTGTTTTTT. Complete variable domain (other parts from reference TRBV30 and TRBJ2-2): SQTIHQWPATLVQPVGSPLSLECTVEGTSNPNLYWYRQAAGRGLQLLFYSVGIGQISSEVPQNLSASRPQDRQFILSSKKLLLSDSGFYLCAWAPRTGELFFGEGSRLTVL.